These 31 T cell receptor beta chains came from one sample sequenced in a study of T cell repertoires in cytomegalovirus infection. TCRdb re-analysed the reads in MiXCR, keeping a single row per CDR3 protein. This sample has fewer than 950,000 distinct CDR3 sequences, with approximately 32% found just once. These receptors have no known antigen. The specimen was cultured CD8+ T cells from PBMCs, collected from culture after CMV antigen stimulation. These TCRs come from a human donor in good health (CMV status not recorded). Some clones in this sample may be carry-over from other donors' samples.

V usage is TRBV9 and J usage is TRBJ1-2, with 9 bases lining up with TRBD1. There are 14 residues in the CDR3. The V segment lost 3 bases and the J segment 8 bases; nucleotides outside the gene matches: 8. Germline CDR1 SGDLS, CDR2 YYNGEE. This chain's CDR3 is CASSGTGTGSGYTF. The CDR3 bases are TGTGCCAGCAGCGGCACCGGGACAGGGTCCGGCTACACCTTC.

The chain couples TRBV7-2 to TRBJ1-6; no reliable D call. Germline values: CDR1 SGHTA, CDR2 FQGNSA. V lost 3 bases and J lost 9, with 21 bases in between. The CDR3 extends over 17 amino acids. The CDR3 nucleotides are TGTGCCAGCAGCTTGGGCTGGGATCAGAACCGGCGTTCACCCCTCCACTTT. This codes for CASSLGWDQNRRSPLHF.

This clonotype was seen only a few times. V is TRBV19 and J is TRBJ2-1, with D maybe TRBD1 (6 bases). The CDR3 contains 14 residues. CDR1 is LNHDA and CDR2 is SQIVND in the germline V gene (reference sequence). Between the trimmed V and J ends, which lost 6 bases and 3 bases, there was a span of 12 bases. The chain's CDR3 is CASSTGTLYNEQFF. CDR3 nucleotide sequence: TGTGCCAGTAGCACCGGGACACTCTACAATGAGCAGTTCTTC.

This clonotype appeared many times. This chain joins TRBV20-1 and TRBJ1-2; D is unclear. Between the trimmed V and J ends, which lost 6 bases and 8 bases, there was a span of 10 bases. The CDR3 sequence is 10 residues long. The germline V gene has CDR1 DFQATT and CDR2 SNEGSKA (reference sequence). The CDR3 sequence is CSAPREGYTF. The CDR3 DNA sequence: TGCAGTGCCCCCCGGGAGGGCTACACCTTC.

This clonotype was picked up one time. This chain links TRBV10-2 with TRBJ2-2, with D perhaps matching TRBD1 (5 bases). The CDR3 length is 14 residues. V was clipped by 8 bases and J by 8 bases, with 18 bases between them. CDR1 WSHSY and CDR2 SAAADI come from the germline V gene. The chain's CDR3 is CASDLGHPGGELFF. The CDR3 DNA reads TGCGCCAGCGACCTCGGACACCCCGGGGGGGAGCTGTTTTTT.

CDR3 region: CASRPYAIGGTYNEQFF. Here the CDR3 DNA reads TGTGCCAGCAGGCCCTACGCAATAGGGGGCACCTACAATGAGCAGTTCTTC. The genes are TRBV6-6 and TRBJ2-1; 7 bases are a match to TRBD1. CDR1 is MNHNY, CDR2 SVGAGI, per germline (reference sequence). V lost 6 bases to trimming and J lost 2 bases; unmatched junction nucleotides: 13. The CDR3 length is 17 residues.

Of note for this clonotype: The germline gene is not matched at one end of the junction; a read error may be the cause. This rearrangement joins TRBV5-3 to TRBJ1-1; D gene ambiguous. TRBV5-3 is classed as an ORF, of uncertain function. The length of the CDR3 is 15 residues. CDR3 loop: CASSLINGLNTEAFF. DNA of the CDR3: TGTGCCAGCAGCTTAATAAACGGCCTGAACACTGAAGCTTTCTTT.

In this sample, this clonotype turned up many times. The chain carries TRBV7-6 and TRBJ2-7; 8 bases line up with TRBD2. Trimming cost V 4 bases and J 0 bases; bases outside gene matches: 2. This CDR3 region has 14 residues. CDR1 is SGHVS, CDR2 FNYEAQ, per germline. The CDR3 spells CASSSGGASYEQYF. The CDR3 region has the DNA TGTGCCAGCAGCTCGGGAGGGGCCTCCTACGAGCAGTACTTC. Combining the CDR3 with reference TRBV7-6 and TRBJ2-7 gives the whole variable domain GAGVSQSPRYKVTKRGQDVALRCDPISGHVSLYWYRQALGQGPEFLTYFNYEAQQDKSGLPNDRFSAERPEGSISTLTIQRTEQRDSAMYRCASSSGGASYEQYFGPGTRLTVT.

The chain couples TRBV4-1 to TRBJ1-1; 8 bases align to TRBD1. Germline CDR1 is MGHRA and CDR2 is YSYEKL. With V trimmed by 5 bases and J by 3 bases, 8 bases remained unmatched. CDR3 length: 15 residues. In nucleotides, the CDR3 is TGCGCCAGCAGCTCAGGGACAGGTGGAGACACTGAAGCTTTCTTT. It codes for CASSSGTGGDTEAFF.

CDR3 sequence: CAISDPGQGAYEQYF. The CDR3 nucleotides read TGTGCCATCAGTGACCCGGGACAGGGGGCCTACGAGCAGTACTTC. This chain uses TRBV10-3 with TRBJ2-7, with TRBD1 identical over 11 bases. The J segment lost 2 bases and the V segment lost 3 bases, leaving 3 bases of the junction unmatched. The CDR3 contains 15 residues. Germline V CDR1 and CDR2: ENHRY, SYGVKD.

This clonotype was detected ten times or more. The chain combines TRBV9 with TRBJ1-5; 9 bases match TRBD1. V lost 4 bases to trimming and J lost 5 bases; unmatched junction nucleotides: 7. Looked up from germline, CDR1 is SGDLS and CDR2 is YYNGEE. The CDR3 extends over 15 amino acids. CDR3 residues: CASSPGQGGHQPQHF. CDR3 sequence (DNA): TGTGCCAGCAGCCCGGGACAGGGAGGCCATCAGCCCCAGCATTTT.

This clonotype was seen many times. One end of the junction is discordant with germline, which a read error may explain. V is TRBV7-3 and J is TRBJ2-3; TRBD2 matches at 15 bases. Germline CDR1 SGHTA, CDR2 FQGTGA. The CDR3 spans 18 residues. The CDR3 DNA reads TGTGCCAGCCGCTTAGGACTAGCGGGGGGGCTTCGAGCAGATACGCAGTATTTT. It translates to CASRLGLAGGLRADTQYF.

J is TRBJ2-7 and V is TRBV5-1, with 11 bases identical to TRBD1. Germline V lookup: CDR1 SGHRS, CDR2 YFSETQ. The CDR3 has 15 amino acids. V shed 4 bases and J 5 bases; nucleotides not matched to a gene: 8. The CDR3 nucleotides are TGCGCCAGCAGCGGGGGGACAGGGGGTCGTCACGAGCAGTACTTC. Its protein is CASSGGTGGRHEQYF.

The J gene is TRBJ2-1, the V gene TRBV19; TRBD2 aligns across 9 bases. The V and J ends lost 6 bases and 3 bases, in that order; junction bases with no gene match: 6. Germline CDR1 reads LNHDA; CDR2 reads SQIVND (reference sequence). CDR3 size: 15 residues. The CDR3 sequence: CASSSLRGGYNEQFF. For the CDR3, the DNA is TGTGCCAGTAGCTCCCTGCGGGGGGGCTACAATGAGCAGTTCTTC.

This clonotype was recorded a few times. The rearrangement links TRBV2 to TRBJ2-3; no reliable D call. Germline CDR1 SNHLY, CDR2 FYNNEI. This CDR3 has 16 amino acids. The V and J ends lost 8 bases and 3 bases respectively, with 21 bases between them. CDR3 sequence (DNA): TGTGCCAGCCTTATCGTCCTGGAACGCGGAACAGATACGCAGTATTTT. Residues: CASLIVLERGTDTQYF.

The chain carries TRBV5-1 and TRBJ2-2, with 7 bases lining up with TRBD1. Germline lookup yields CDR1 SGHRS and CDR2 YFSETQ. The CDR3 length is 18 residues. Trimming removed 4 bases from V and 2 bases from J; junction bases left unmatched: 14. CDR3 sequence reads: CASSHLFIGTDNTGELFF. CDR3 in DNA: TGCGCCAGCAGCCACCTTTTTATCGGGACAGATAACACCGGGGAGCTGTTTTTT.

The sample holds a few counts of this clonotype. The chain employs TRBV9 and TRBJ2-1; D possibly uses TRBD1 or TRBD2 (5 bases each). V lost 0 bases to trimming and J lost 4 bases, with 14 bases between them. CDR1 and CDR2 from the germline V gene are SGDLS and YYNGEE. The CDR3 totals 16 residues. CDR3 sequence: CASSVEVGGAYNEQFF. CDR3 nucleotide sequence: TGTGCCAGCAGCGTAGAGGTTGGGGGTGCTTACAATGAGCAGTTCTTC.

As to this clonotype: A junction end diverges from the germline sequence, so it may reflect a read error. This chain uses TRBV28 with TRBJ2-1, with TRBD2 matching 11 bases. The CDR3 is 15 amino acids. Germline V gene lookup returns CDR1 MDHEN and CDR2 SYDVKM. CDR3 sequence reads: CANSLAGGADNEQFF. The DNA of the CDR3 is TGTGCCAACAGTTTAGCGGGGGGGGCCGACAATGAGCAGTTCTTC.

V is TRBV27 and J is TRBJ2-1; 13 nucleotides line up with TRBD2. V dropped 5 bases and J dropped 4; count of bases not matched to a gene: 5. The CDR3 runs 16 residues. Germline lookup yields CDR1 MNHEY and CDR2 SMNVEV (reference sequence). The CDR3 is CASSPTLAGGYNEQFF. The CDR3 DNA sequence: TGTGCCAGCAGTCCCACACTAGCGGGGGGGTACAATGAGCAGTTCTTC.

This clonotype appeared once. This may be a read error, as it is one base from a much larger clone. The chain links TRBV7-4 to TRBJ1-2; the D gene is possibly TRBD1 (5 bases). Deletions cut 3 bases from V and 6 bases from J, with 23 bases between. Germline V gene sequence: CDR1 SGHVT, CDR2 SQSDAQ. This CDR3 contains 17 residues. CDR3 amino acids: CASSLPSSRDGRNGYTF. The CDR3 DNA reads TGTGCCAGCAGCTTGCCTTCAAGCCGGGACGGAAGGAATGGCTACACCTTC.

The J gene is TRBJ2-7, the V gene TRBV6-6; D is possibly TRBD1 (5 bases). V lost 5 bases and J 6 bases, leaving 20 bases between the germline ends. Per the germline V gene, CDR1 is MNHNY and CDR2 is SVGAGI (reference sequence). This CDR3 region has 15 residues. In nucleotides, the CDR3 is TGTGCCAGCAGTCACCCGGACACTCGGTCGGGCGAGCAGTACGTC. Its protein product is CASSHPDTRSGEQYV.

This sequence joins TRBV19 and TRBJ2-5; a possible D gene is TRBD1 (5 bases). CDR3 length: 11 amino acids. Trimming took 6 bases from V and 3 from J, leaving 5 bases between them. Germline loops: CDR1 LNHDA, CDR2 SQIVND (reference sequence). The CDR3 loop is CASRDKETQYF. CDR3 DNA sequence: TGTGCCAGTAGGGACAAAGAGACCCAGTACTTC.

This clonotype has just a few counts. This chain uses TRBV4-3 with TRBJ1-1, with 10 bases fitting TRBD1. This CDR3 is 19 amino acids long. From germline, CDR1 is LGHNA and CDR2 YSLEER. With V trimmed by 0 bases and J by 5 bases, 15 bases remained unmatched. CDR3 residues: CASSQDLTLGTGVGTEAFF. For the CDR3, the DNA is TGCGCCAGCAGCCAAGATTTAACGTTGGGGACAGGGGTTGGGACTGAAGCTTTCTTT.

The chain has TRBV3-1 and TRBJ2-5; possibly TRBD1 or TRBD2 for D (6 bases each). Trimming cost V 1 base and J 5 bases, with 14 bases left between them. The CDR3 is 15 residues long. Looked up from germline, CDR1 is LGHDT and CDR2 is YNNKEL (reference sequence). The CDR3 here is CASSQAPGGGETQYF. CDR3 coding DNA: TGTGCCAGCAGCCAAGCGCCCGGAGGGGGGGAGACCCAGTACTTC.

The table lists this clonotype with many counts. The chain couples TRBV7-8 to TRBJ2-2; D gene unclear. This CDR3 contains 15 residues. Trimming took off 3 bases at V and 3 bases at J, with 11 bases between the two ends. Germline-derived CDR1 and CDR2 are SGHVS and FQNEAQ. The CDR3 region has the DNA TGTGCCAGCAGCTTTGGGCTGCCTTACACCGGGGAGCTGTTTTTT. This encodes CASSFGLPYTGELFF.

The chain couples TRBV19 to TRBJ1-2; D gene unclear. This CDR3 has 12 residues. Trimming took 3 bases from V and 8 from J, leaving 10 bases between them. Germline assignment: CDR1 LNHDA and CDR2 SQIVND (reference sequence). CDR3 in amino acids: CASSIGQTGYTF. Written as DNA, the CDR3 is TGTGCCAGTAGTATCGGGCAGACCGGCTACACCTTC.

This clonotype was detected many times. This chain uses TRBV7-2 with TRBJ1-1; D not resolved. V was trimmed by 1 base and J by 0 bases, leaving 6 bases between them. The CDR3 sequence is 14 residues long. Germline V lookup: CDR1 SGHTA, CDR2 FQGNSA. The CDR3 sequence: CASSLEDLNTEAFF. For the CDR3, the DNA is TGTGCCAGCAGCTTAGAAGATTTGAACACTGAAGCTTTCTTT.

This chain uses TRBV7-6 with TRBJ2-3; either TRBD1 or TRBD2 may supply D (6 bases each). V lost 2 bases, J lost 2 bases, and 14 bases lay in between. The CDR3 has 16 amino acids. Germline V lookup: CDR1 SGHVS, CDR2 FNYEAQ. CDR3 in amino acids: CASSLKGGPITDTQYF. DNA for the CDR3: TGTGCCAGCAGCTTAAAGGGGGGACCCATCACAGATACGCAGTATTTT.

The chain combines TRBV6-2 or TRBV6-3 with TRBJ1-5, with a weak D call TRBD1 (5 bases). V lost 9 bases to trimming and J lost 3 bases, with 12 bases between them. This CDR3 has 13 amino acids. Germline-derived CDR1 and CDR2 are MNHEY and SVGEGT. The CDR3 DNA reads TGTGCCAGTAAAGGGGACCTCAATCAGCCCCAGCATTTT. Translated, it gives CASKGDLNQPQHF.

The chain recombines TRBV27 with TRBJ1-2, with D uncertain. Trimming removed 5 bases from V and 7 bases from J, with 17 bases in between. The CDR3 spans 14 residues. Per the germline V gene, CDR1 is MNHEY and CDR2 is SMNVEV (reference sequence). The CDR3 coding sequence is TGTGCCAGCAGTCTAGCGGCGGGCCGGGGTGGCTACACCTTC. This codes for CASSLAAGRGGYTF.

This clonotype was seen a few times. V is TRBV24-1 and J is TRBJ2-1; the match to TRBD2 covers 8 bases. Per the germline V gene, CDR1 is KGHDR and CDR2 is SFDVKD. V shed 4 bases, J shed 7 bases, and the junction held 2 bases outside the gene matches. This CDR3 region has 13 residues. The CDR3 protein is CATSERGENEQFF. CDR3 in DNA: TGTGCCACCAGTGAGCGGGGGGAGAATGAGCAGTTCTTC.